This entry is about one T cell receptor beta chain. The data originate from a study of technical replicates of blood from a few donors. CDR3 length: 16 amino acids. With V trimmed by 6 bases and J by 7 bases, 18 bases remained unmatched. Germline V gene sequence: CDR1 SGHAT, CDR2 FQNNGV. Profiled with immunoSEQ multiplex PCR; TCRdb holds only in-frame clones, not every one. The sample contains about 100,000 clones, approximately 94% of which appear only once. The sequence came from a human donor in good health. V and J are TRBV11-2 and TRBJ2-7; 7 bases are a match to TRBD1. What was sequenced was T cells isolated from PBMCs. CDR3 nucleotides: TGTGCCAGCAGTCTCACCGGGACAGTCCTATCTGGGGAGCAGTACTTC. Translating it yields CASSLTGTVLSGEQYF. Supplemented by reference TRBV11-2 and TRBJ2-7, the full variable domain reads EAGVAQSPRYKIIEKRQSVAFWCNPISGHATLYWYQQILGQGPKLLIQFQNNGVVDDSQLPKDRFSAERLKGVDSTLKIQPAKLEDSAVYLCASSLTGTVLSGEQYFGPGTRLTVT.